These T cell receptor beta chains were read from a single sample in a study of blood T cells in healthy people across ages. TCRdb recomputed calls from the 5' RACE reads with MiXCR, one row per CDR3 protein. The table records approximately 810,000 distinct CDR3 sequences, around 34% of them present only once. Source material: blood. These receptors all come from a young man in good health. CDR3s include the opening cysteine and the closing phenylalanine or tryptophan. Each record gives: CDR3 protein, V gene, J gene.

cdr3_aa: CASSQSALANEKLFF
v_call: TRBV12-3/TRBV12-4
j_call: TRBJ1-4

cdr3_aa: CASSYDREGGYEQYF
v_call: TRBV6-2/TRBV6-3
j_call: .

cdr3_aa: CSAREDPVGTQYF
v_call: TRBV20-1
j_call: TRBJ2-5

cdr3_aa: CASSSAAGYEQYF
v_call: TRBV6-5
j_call: .

cdr3_aa: CSASLAGAETQYF
v_call: TRBV20-1
j_call: TRBJ2-5

cdr3_aa: CASSPSQRQGQEEKLFF
v_call: TRBV4-1
j_call: TRBJ1-4

cdr3_aa: CASSLRDRRETQYF
v_call: TRBV7-8
j_call: TRBJ2-5

cdr3_aa: CSAREDGTGPPDTQYF
v_call: TRBV20-1
j_call: TRBJ2-3

cdr3_aa: CSVEGRTIGAFF
v_call: TRBV29-1
j_call: TRBJ1-1

cdr3_aa: CASSVVGPNEQYF
v_call: TRBV9
j_call: TRBJ2-5

cdr3_aa: CSAKETGFGTEAFF
v_call: TRBV20-1
j_call: TRBJ1-1

cdr3_aa: CASSLGWAVNQPQHF
v_call: TRBV5-5
j_call: TRBJ1-5

cdr3_aa: CASSQGAAGQPQHF
v_call: TRBV3-1
j_call: TRBJ1-5

cdr3_aa: CASSLMWGTGEVLNIQYF
v_call: TRBV12-3/TRBV12-4
j_call: TRBJ2-4

cdr3_aa: CSARDDTYGRPQHF
v_call: TRBV20-1
j_call: TRBJ1-5

cdr3_aa: CASTPGDNQPQHF
v_call: TRBV2
j_call: TRBJ1-5

cdr3_aa: CASSPTGVAAGYTF
v_call: TRBV12-3/TRBV12-4
j_call: TRBJ1-2

cdr3_aa: CASWGPHGYTF
v_call: TRBV19
j_call: TRBJ1-2

cdr3_aa: CSASDGRGADTQYF
v_call: TRBV20-1
j_call: TRBJ2-3

cdr3_aa: CASSEWARSYEQYF
v_call: TRBV25-1
j_call: TRBJ2-7